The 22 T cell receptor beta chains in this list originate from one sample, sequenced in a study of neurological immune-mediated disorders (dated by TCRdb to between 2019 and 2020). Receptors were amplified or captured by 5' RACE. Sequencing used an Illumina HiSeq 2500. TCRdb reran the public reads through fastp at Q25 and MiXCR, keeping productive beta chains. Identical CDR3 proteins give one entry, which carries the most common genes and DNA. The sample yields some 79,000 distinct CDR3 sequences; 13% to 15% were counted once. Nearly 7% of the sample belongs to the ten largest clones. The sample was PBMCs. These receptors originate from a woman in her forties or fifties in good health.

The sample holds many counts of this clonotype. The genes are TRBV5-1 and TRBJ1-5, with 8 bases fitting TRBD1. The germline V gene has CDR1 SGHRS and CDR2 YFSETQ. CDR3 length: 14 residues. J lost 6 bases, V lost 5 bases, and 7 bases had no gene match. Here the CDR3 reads CASSPGQESQPQHF. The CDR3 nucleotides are TGCGCCAGCAGTCCGGGACAGGAATCTCAGCCCCAGCATTTT.

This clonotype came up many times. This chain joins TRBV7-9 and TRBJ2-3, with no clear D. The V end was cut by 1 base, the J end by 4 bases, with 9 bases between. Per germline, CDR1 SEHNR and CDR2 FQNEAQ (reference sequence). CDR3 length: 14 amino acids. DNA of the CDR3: TGTGCCAGCAGCTTAGAGCAGGCAGCAGATACGCAGTATTTT. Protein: CASSLEQAADTQYF.

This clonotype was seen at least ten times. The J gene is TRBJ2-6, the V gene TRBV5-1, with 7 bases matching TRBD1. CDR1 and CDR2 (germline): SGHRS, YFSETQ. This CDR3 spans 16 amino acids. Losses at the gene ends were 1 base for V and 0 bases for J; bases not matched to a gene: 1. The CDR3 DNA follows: TGCGCCAGCAGCTTGAGGGGGCGCTCTGGGGCCAACGTCCTGACTTTC. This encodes CASSLRGRSGANVLTF.

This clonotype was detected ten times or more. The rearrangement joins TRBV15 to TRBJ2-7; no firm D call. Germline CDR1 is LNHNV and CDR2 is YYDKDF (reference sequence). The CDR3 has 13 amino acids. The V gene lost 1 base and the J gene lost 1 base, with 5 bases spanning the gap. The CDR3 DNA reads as TGTGCCACCAGCAGAGTGGGATCCTACGAGCAGTACTTC. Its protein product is CATSRVGSYEQYF.

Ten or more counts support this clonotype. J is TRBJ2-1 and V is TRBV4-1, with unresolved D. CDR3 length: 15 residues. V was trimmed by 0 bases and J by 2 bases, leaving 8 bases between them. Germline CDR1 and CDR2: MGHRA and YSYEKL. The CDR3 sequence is CASSQEGLPYNEQFF. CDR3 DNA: TGCGCCAGCAGCCAAGAGGGATTACCCTACAATGAGCAGTTCTTC.

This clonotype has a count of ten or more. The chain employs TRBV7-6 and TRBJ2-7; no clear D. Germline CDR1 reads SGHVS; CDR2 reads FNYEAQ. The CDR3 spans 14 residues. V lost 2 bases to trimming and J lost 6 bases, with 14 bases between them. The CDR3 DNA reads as TGTGCCAGCAGCTTACATGGTCCAGGCGCCGAGCAGTACTTC. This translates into CASSLHGPGAEQYF.

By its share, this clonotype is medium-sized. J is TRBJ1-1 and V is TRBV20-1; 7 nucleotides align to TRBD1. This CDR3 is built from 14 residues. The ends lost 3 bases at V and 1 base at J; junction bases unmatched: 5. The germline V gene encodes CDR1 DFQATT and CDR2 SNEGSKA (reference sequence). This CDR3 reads CSARPTGPNTEAFF. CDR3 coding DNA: TGCAGTGCTAGGCCGACAGGGCCGAACACTGAAGCTTTCTTT.

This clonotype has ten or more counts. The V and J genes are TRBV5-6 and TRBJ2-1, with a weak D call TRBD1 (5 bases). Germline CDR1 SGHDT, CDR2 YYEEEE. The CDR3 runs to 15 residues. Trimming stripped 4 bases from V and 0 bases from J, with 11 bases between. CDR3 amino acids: CASSPTESSYNEQFF. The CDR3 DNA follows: TGTGCCAGCAGCCCGACAGAAAGCTCCTACAATGAGCAGTTCTTC. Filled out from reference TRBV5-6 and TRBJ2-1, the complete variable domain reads DAGVTQSPTHLIKTRGQQVTLRCSPKSGHDTVSWYQQALGQGPQFIFQYYEEEERQRGNFPDRFSGHQFPNYSSELNVNALLLGDSALYLCASSPTESSYNEQFFGPGTRLTVL.

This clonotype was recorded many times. CDR3 protein: CASSAGRNYEQYF. The DNA for the CDR3 is TGCGCCAGCAGCGCAGGACGGAACTACGAGCAGTACTTC. The chain joins TRBV5-1 to TRBJ2-7; D ambiguous. V was cut by 4 bases and J by 3 bases, with 11 bases left in between. Germline V gene sequence: CDR1 SGHRS, CDR2 YFSETQ. There are 13 residues in the CDR3.

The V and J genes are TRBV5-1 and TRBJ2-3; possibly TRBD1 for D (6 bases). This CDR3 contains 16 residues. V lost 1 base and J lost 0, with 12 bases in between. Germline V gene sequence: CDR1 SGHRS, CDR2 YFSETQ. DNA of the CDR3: TGCGCCAGCAGCTTGTGGGGACATGCGAGCACAGATACGCAGTATTTT. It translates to CASSLWGHASTDTQYF.

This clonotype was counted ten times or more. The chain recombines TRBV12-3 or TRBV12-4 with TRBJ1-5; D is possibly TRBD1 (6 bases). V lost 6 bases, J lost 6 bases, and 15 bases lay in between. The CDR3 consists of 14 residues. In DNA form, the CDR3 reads TGTGCCAGCAGCCAAGGACAGTTTATTCAGCCCCAGCATTTT. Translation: CASSQGQFIQPQHF.

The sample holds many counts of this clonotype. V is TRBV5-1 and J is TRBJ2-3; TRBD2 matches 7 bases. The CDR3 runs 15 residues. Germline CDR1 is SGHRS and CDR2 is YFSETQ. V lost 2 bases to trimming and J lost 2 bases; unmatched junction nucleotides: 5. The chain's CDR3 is CASSLRLAPTDTQYF. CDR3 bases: TGCGCCAGCAGCTTACGACTAGCCCCCACAGATACGCAGTATTTT.

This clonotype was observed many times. The CDR3 protein is CASSSRTGNTGELFF. CDR3 sequence (DNA): TGCGCCAGCAGCTCCAGGACAGGGAACACCGGGGAGCTGTTTTTT. The chain couples TRBV5-1 to TRBJ2-2, with 7 bases fitting TRBD1. After removal of 3 bases from V and 1 base from J, the junction contained 3 bases not matched to a gene. From germline, CDR1 is SGHRS and CDR2 YFSETQ. The CDR3 is 15 amino acids.

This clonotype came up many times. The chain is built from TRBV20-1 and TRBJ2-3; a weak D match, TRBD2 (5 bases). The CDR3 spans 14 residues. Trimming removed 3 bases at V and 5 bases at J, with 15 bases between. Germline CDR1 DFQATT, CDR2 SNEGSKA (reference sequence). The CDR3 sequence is CSAREADWRDTQYF. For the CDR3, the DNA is TGCAGTGCTAGGGAGGCAGATTGGAGAGATACGCAGTATTTT.

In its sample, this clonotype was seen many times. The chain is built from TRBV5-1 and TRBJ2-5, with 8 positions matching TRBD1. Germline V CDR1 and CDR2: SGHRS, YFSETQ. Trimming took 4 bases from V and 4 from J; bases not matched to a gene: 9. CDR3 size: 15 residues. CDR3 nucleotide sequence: TGCGCCAGCAGCACACGGACAGGGTGGGGAGAGACCCAGTACTTC. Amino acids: CASSTRTGWGETQYF.

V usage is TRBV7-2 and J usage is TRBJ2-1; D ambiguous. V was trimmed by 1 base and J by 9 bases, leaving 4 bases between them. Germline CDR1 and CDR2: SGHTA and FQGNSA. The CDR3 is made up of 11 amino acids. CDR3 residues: CASSLGAEQFF. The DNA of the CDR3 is TGTGCCAGCAGCTTAGGGGCTGAGCAGTTCTTC.

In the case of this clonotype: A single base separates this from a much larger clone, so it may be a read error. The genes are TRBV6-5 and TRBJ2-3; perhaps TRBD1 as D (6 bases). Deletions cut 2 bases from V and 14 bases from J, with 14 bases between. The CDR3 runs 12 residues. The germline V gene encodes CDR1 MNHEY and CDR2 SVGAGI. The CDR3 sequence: CASSYKGRGVYF. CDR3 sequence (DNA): TGTGCCAGCAGTTACAAAGGCAGGGGCGTGTATTTT.

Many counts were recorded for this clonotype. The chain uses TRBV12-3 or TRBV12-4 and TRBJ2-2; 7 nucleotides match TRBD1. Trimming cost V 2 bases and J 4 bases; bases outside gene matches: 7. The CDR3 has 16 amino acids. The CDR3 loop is CASSLHRGSVTGELFF. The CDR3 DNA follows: TGTGCCAGCAGTTTACACAGGGGCAGTGTCACCGGGGAGCTGTTTTTT.

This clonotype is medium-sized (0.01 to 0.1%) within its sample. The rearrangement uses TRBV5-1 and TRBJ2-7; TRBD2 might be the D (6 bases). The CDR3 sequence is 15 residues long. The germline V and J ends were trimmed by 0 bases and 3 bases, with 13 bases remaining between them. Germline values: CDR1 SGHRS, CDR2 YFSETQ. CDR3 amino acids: CASSLEAGTYYEQYF. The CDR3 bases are TGCGCCAGCAGCTTGGAGGCGGGAACCTACTACGAGCAGTACTTC.

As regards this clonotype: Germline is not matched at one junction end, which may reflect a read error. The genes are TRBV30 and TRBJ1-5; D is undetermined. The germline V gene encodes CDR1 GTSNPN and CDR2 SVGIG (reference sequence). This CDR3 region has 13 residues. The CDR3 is CTWALGSNQPQHF. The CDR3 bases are TGTACCTGGGCGTTGGGGAGCAATCAGCCCCAGCATTTT. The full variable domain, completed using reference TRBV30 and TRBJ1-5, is SQTIHQWPATLVQPVGSPLSLECTVEGTSNPNLYWYRQAAGRGLQLLFYSVGIGQISSEVPQNLSASRPQDRQFILSSKKLLLSDSGFYLCTWALGSNQPQHFGDGTRLSIL.

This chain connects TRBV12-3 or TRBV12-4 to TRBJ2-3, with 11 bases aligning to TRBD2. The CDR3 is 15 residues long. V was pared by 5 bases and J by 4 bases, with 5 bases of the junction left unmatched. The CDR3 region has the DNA TGTGCCAGCAGTCTTAGCGGGGGGGCCCCAGATACGCAGTATTTT. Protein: CASSLSGGAPDTQYF.

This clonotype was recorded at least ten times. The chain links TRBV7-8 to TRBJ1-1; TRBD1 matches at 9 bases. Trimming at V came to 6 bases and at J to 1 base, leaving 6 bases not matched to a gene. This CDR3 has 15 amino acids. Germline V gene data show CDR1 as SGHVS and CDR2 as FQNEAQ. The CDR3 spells CASSLQQGANTEAFF. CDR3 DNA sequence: TGTGCCAGCAGTTTACAACAGGGGGCGAACACTGAAGCTTTCTTT.